The rows below give T cell receptor beta chains drawn from one sample of a study of memory CD4+ T cells and cytomegalovirus serostatus. Clones were read by immunoSEQ multiplex PCR, and TCRdb kept only the in-frame ones, dropping some. The table shows tens of thousands of clones, with about 70% occurring only once. The sequencing sample was made of memory CD4+ T cells from blood. Receptors were obtained from an adult in good health and CMV-seropositive. Both conserved end residues are part of each CDR3. A D gene is named only where the DNA matches it firmly. The listing skips clone size in some rows; elsewhere it reads once, few, many or a size class.

clone size: .; V gene: TRBV7-2; J gene: TRBJ1-3; D gene: .; CDR3 DNA: TGTGCCAGCAGCTGGGATAGTGGAAACACCATATATTTT; CDR3 protein: CASSWDSGNTIYF
clone size: .; V gene: TRBV4-3; J gene: TRBJ2-3; D gene: TRBD2; CDR3 DNA: TGCGCCAGCAGCCGCGACGCGGGGAGGGGCTCAGATACGCAGTATTTT; CDR3 protein: CASSRDAGRGSDTQYF
clone size: once; V gene: TRBV5-1; J gene: TRBJ1-1; D gene: .; CDR3 DNA: TGCGCCAGCAGCCCAGACCGGAGGGATACTGAAGCTTTCTTT; CDR3 protein: CASSPDRRDTEAFF
clone size: few; V gene: TRBV7-8; J gene: TRBJ2-1; D gene: TRBD2; CDR3 DNA: TGTGCCAGCAGCCGCCTTAGCGGGACCTACAATGAGCAGTTCTTC; CDR3 protein: CASSRLSGTYNEQFF
clone size: .; V gene: TRBV7-2; J gene: TRBJ2-5; D gene: TRBD2; CDR3 DNA: TGTGCCAGCAGCTTGGGACTAGCGGGGAACCAAGAGACCCAGTACTTC; CDR3 protein: CASSLGLAGNQETQYF
clone size: .; V gene: TRBV9; J gene: TRBJ1-4; D gene: .; CDR3 DNA: TGTGCCAGCAGCGTCCAGCTGTCGAATGAAAAACTGTTTTTT; CDR3 protein: CASSVQLSNEKLFF
clone size: .; V gene: TRBV15; J gene: TRBJ1-1; D gene: .; CDR3 DNA: TGTGCCACCAGCAAGATACAGGGTGGGGGAGACACTGAAGCTTTCTTT; CDR3 protein: CATSKIQGGGDTEAFF
clone size: .; V gene: TRBV7-6; J gene: TRBJ2-5; D gene: .; CDR3 DNA: TGTGCCAGCAGCAAGGGTAGACAAGAGACCCAGTACTTC; CDR3 protein: CASSKGRQETQYF
clone size: .; V gene: TRBV10-2; J gene: TRBJ2-3; D gene: .; CDR3 DNA: TGCGCCAGCAGTGAAATCCCCCCGGGCGGAGATACGCAGTATTTT; CDR3 protein: CASSEIPPGGDTQYF
clone size: .; V gene: TRBV7-2; J gene: TRBJ2-7; D gene: .; CDR3 DNA: TGTGCCAGCAGCTTAGTCGCGGGCAGGACCCCCTACGAGCAGTACTTC; CDR3 protein: CASSLVAGRTPYEQYF
clone size: few; V gene: TRBV7-2; J gene: TRBJ2-5; D gene: .; CDR3 DNA: TGTGCCAGCAGTGTAGCGGCTACCCGGGAGACCCAGTACTTC; CDR3 protein: CASSVAATRETQYF
clone size: .; V gene: TRBV2; J gene: TRBJ2-1; D gene: TRBD2; CDR3 DNA: TGTGCCAGCGGCTCTAGCGGGAGCTCCTACAATGAGCAGTTCTTC; CDR3 protein: CASGSSGSSYNEQFF
clone size: .; V gene: TRBV5-1; J gene: TRBJ2-5; D gene: TRBD1; CDR3 DNA: TGCGCCAGCAGGGGACAGGGGAACCCCCAAGAGACCCAGTACTTC; CDR3 protein: CASRGQGNPQETQYF
clone size: .; V gene: TRBV7-6; J gene: TRBJ2-7; D gene: TRBD1; CDR3 DNA: TGTGCCAGCAGCTTAGGGGGACAGGGCTCCTACGAGCAGTACTTC; CDR3 protein: CASSLGGQGSYEQYF
clone size: few; V gene: TRBV15; J gene: TRBJ1-4; D gene: TRBD1; CDR3 DNA: TGTGCCACCAGCAGACCGGGACAGCCAAATGAAAAACTGTTTTTT; CDR3 protein: CATSRPGQPNEKLFF
clone size: .; V gene: TRBV6-5; J gene: TRBJ2-5; D gene: .; CDR3 DNA: TGTGCCAGCAGTTACGGGGGACCAGGGGACCAAGAGACCCAGTACTTC; CDR3 protein: CASSYGGPGDQETQYF
clone size: .; V gene: TRBV14; J gene: TRBJ2-1; D gene: .; CDR3 DNA: TGTGCCAGCAGCCAAACGTCTGGTTACAATGAGCAGTTCTTC; CDR3 protein: CASSQTSGYNEQFF
clone size: .; V gene: TRBV7-2; J gene: TRBJ2-1; D gene: TRBD2; CDR3 DNA: TGTGCCAGCAGCCTAGCGGGACCTGAGTATGAGCAGTTCTTC; CDR3 protein: CASSLAGPEYEQFF
clone size: .; V gene: TRBV5-1; J gene: TRBJ1-1; D gene: .; CDR3 DNA: TGCGCCAGCAGGGGTGGAGGGATGAACACTGAAGCTTTCTTT; CDR3 protein: CASRGGGMNTEAFF
clone size: few; V gene: TRBV7-9; J gene: TRBJ2-3; D gene: .; CDR3 DNA: TGTGCCAGCAGCTTCAACCATGCCTGGTCCACAGATACGCAGTATTTT; CDR3 protein: CASSFNHAWSTDTQYF
clone size: .; V gene: TRBV7-6; J gene: TRBJ1-4; D gene: .; CDR3 DNA: TGTGCCAGCAGCTTAGGCGGGGAAAAACTGTTTTTT; CDR3 protein: CASSLGGEKLFF
clone size: .; V gene: TRBV11-2; J gene: TRBJ2-3; D gene: TRBD1; CDR3 DNA: TGTGCCAGCACCGACCGTCTGGGGACAGAGCACAAGGGGACGCAGTATTTT; CDR3 protein: CASTDRLGTEHKGTQYF
clone size: few; V gene: TRBV19; J gene: TRBJ2-7; D gene: .; CDR3 DNA: TGTGCCAGTAGCCTCGCGGTCCTCGGAGACTACGAGCAGTACTTC; CDR3 protein: CASSLAVLGDYEQYF
clone size: .; V gene: TRBV6-5; J gene: TRBJ2-2; D gene: TRBD2; CDR3 DNA: TGTGCCAGCAGGCCCGGGACTAGGACCGGGGAGCTGTTTTTT; CDR3 protein: CASRPGTRTGELFF
clone size: .; V gene: TRBV5-6; J gene: TRBJ1-4; D gene: TRBD1; CDR3 DNA: TGTGCCAGCAGCTTGGAGGGCCAGGGGGGTGAAAAACTGTTTTTT; CDR3 protein: CASSLEGQGGEKLFF
clone size: .; V gene: TRBV4-3; J gene: TRBJ2-1; D gene: TRBD2; CDR3 DNA: TGCGCCAGCAGCCAAGCTTCTCTAGCGGGACGATACAATGAGCAGTTCTTC; CDR3 protein: CASSQASLAGRYNEQFF
clone size: .; V gene: TRBV7-2; J gene: TRBJ2-2; D gene: .; CDR3 DNA: TGTGCCAGCAGCTTATCCTTTGGGAGTATGGGCACCGGGGAGCTGTTTTTT; CDR3 protein: CASSLSFGSMGTGELFF
clone size: .; V gene: TRBV6-6; J gene: TRBJ1-5; D gene: .; CDR3 DNA: TGTGCCAGCAGTCCCACCCCAACGACTTGGCATTTT; CDR3 protein: CASSPTPTTWHF
clone size: .; V gene: TRBV9; J gene: TRBJ2-3; D gene: .; CDR3 DNA: TGTGCCAGCAGCGTAGGAGCGGTTAGCACAGATACGCAGTATTTT; CDR3 protein: CASSVGAVSTDTQYF
clone size: .; V gene: TRBV28; J gene: TRBJ1-5; D gene: .; CDR3 DNA: TGTGCCAGCAGTACGACAGTTTATCAGCCCCAGCATTTT; CDR3 protein: CASSTTVYQPQHF
clone size: few; V gene: TRBV19; J gene: TRBJ1-5; D gene: TRBD1; CDR3 DNA: TGTGCCAGTAGATTACAGGGGACGGAGCCCCAGCATTTT; CDR3 protein: CASRLQGTEPQHF
clone size: once; V gene: TRBV2; J gene: TRBJ2-4; D gene: TRBD2; CDR3 DNA: TGTGCCAGCAGTGAAGTAGCGGGAGGGCAAAACATTCAGTACTTC; CDR3 protein: CASSEVAGGQNIQYF
clone size: .; V gene: TRBV30; J gene: TRBJ1-2; D gene: .; CDR3 DNA: TGTGCCTGGAGAAAGGTGACTAACTATGGCTACACCTTC; CDR3 protein: CAWRKVTNYGYTF
clone size: .; V gene: TRBV7-9; J gene: TRBJ2-1; D gene: TRBD2; CDR3 DNA: TGTGCCAGCAGGCCAACTAGCGGGAGCTACAATGAGCAGTTCTTC; CDR3 protein: CASRPTSGSYNEQFF
clone size: few; V gene: TRBV19; J gene: TRBJ1-1; D gene: .; CDR3 DNA: TGTGCCAGTAGTAATTTAGGGGAGAACACTGAAGCTTTCTTT; CDR3 protein: CASSNLGENTEAFF
clone size: .; V gene: TRBV4-2; J gene: TRBJ1-1; D gene: .; CDR3 DNA: TGTGCCAGCAGCCAAGAAACGGTGGCGGAAGCTTTCTTT; CDR3 protein: CASSQETVAEAFF
clone size: .; V gene: TRBV5-1; J gene: TRBJ1-1; D gene: .; CDR3 DNA: TGCGCCAGCAGCTTGGACGACAGTAACACTGAAGCTTTCTTT; CDR3 protein: CASSLDDSNTEAFF
clone size: .; V gene: TRBV30; J gene: TRBJ1-4; D gene: .; CDR3 DNA: TGTGCCTGGGAGGGACTCCAGGAAAAACTGTTTTTT; CDR3 protein: CAWEGLQEKLFF
clone size: .; V gene: TRBV11-2; J gene: TRBJ1-1; D gene: .; CDR3 DNA: TGTGCCAGCAGCTTAAGTCGGGGAAATACTGAAGCTTTCTTT; CDR3 protein: CASSLSRGNTEAFF
clone size: .; V gene: TRBV7-2; J gene: TRBJ2-5; D gene: .; CDR3 DNA: TGTGCCAGCAGCTTAGATCACGGTACCCAAGAGACCCAGTACTTC; CDR3 protein: CASSLDHGTQETQYF
clone size: .; V gene: TRBV19; J gene: TRBJ1-2; D gene: .; CDR3 DNA: TGTGCCAGTAGTATAGGGGGGTCGGGCTACACCTTC; CDR3 protein: CASSIGGSGYTF
clone size: .; V gene: TRBV19; J gene: TRBJ2-7; D gene: TRBD1; CDR3 DNA: TGTGCCAGTAGTTCCGCTAGACAGGGGGGCTCCTACGAGCAGTACTTC; CDR3 protein: CASSSARQGGSYEQYF